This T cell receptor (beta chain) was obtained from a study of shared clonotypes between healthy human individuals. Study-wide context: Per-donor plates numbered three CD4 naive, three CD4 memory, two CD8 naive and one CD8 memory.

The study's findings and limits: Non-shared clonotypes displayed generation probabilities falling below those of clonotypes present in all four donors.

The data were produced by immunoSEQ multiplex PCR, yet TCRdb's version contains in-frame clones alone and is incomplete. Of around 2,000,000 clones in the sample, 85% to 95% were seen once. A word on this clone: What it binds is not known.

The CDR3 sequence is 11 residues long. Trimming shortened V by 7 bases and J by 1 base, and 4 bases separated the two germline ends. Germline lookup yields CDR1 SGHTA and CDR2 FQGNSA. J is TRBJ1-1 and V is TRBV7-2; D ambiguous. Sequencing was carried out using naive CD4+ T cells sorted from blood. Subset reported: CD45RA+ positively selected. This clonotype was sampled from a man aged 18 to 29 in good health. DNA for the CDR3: TGTGCCAGCAATAAGAACACTGAAGCTTTCTTT. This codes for CASNKNTEAFF.